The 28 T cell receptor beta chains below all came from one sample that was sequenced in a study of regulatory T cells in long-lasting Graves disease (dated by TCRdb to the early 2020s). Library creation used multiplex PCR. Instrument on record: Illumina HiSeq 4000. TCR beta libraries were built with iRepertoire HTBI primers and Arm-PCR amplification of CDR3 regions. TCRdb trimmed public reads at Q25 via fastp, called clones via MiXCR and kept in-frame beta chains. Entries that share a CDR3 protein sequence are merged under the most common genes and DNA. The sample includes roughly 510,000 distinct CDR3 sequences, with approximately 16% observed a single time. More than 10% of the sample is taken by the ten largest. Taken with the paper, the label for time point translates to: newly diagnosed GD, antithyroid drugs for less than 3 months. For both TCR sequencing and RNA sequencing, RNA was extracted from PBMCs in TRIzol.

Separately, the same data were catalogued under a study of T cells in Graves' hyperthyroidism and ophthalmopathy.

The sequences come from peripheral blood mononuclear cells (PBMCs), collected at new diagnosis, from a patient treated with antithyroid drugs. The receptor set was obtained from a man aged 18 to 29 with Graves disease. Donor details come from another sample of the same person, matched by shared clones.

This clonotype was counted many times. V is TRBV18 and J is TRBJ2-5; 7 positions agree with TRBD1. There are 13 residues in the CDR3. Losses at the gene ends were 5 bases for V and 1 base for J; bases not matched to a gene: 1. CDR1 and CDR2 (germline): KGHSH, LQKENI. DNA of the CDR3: TGTGCCAGCTCAGGGGACAGCCAAGAGACCCAGTACTTC. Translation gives CASSGDSQETQYF.

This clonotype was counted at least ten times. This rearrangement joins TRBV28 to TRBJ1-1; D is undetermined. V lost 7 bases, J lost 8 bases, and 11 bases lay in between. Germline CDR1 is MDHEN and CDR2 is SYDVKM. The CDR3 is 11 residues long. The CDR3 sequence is CASTLRREAFF. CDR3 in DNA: TGTGCCAGCACCCTTAGGCGGGAAGCTTTCTTT.

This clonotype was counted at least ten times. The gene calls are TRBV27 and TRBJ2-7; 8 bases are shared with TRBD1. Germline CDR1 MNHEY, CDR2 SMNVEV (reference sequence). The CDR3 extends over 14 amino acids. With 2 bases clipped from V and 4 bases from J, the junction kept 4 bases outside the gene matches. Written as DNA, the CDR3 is TGTGCCAGCAGTTTACGGGACAGGCTTTACGAGCAGTACTTC. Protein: CASSLRDRLYEQYF.

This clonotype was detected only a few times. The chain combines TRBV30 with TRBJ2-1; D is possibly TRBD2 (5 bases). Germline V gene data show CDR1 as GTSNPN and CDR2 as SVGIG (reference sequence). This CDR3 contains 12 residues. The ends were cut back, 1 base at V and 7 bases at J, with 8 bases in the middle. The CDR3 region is CAWSGRPNEQFF. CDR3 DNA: TGTGCCTGGAGTGGGAGGCCAAATGAGCAGTTCTTC.

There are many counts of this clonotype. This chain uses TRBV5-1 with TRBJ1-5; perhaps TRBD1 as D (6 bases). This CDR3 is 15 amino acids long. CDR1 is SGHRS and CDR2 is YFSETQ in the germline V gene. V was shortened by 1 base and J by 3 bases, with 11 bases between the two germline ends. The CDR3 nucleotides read TGCGCCAGCAGCTTGACAGGGAAGTACAATCAGCCCCAGCATTTT. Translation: CASSLTGKYNQPQHF.

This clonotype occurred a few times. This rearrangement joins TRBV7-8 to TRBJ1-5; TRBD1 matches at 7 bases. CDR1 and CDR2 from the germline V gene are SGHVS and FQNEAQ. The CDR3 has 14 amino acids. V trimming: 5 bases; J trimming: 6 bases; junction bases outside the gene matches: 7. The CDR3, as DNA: TGTGCCAGCAGCCTAGAAGGGGGCCTTCAGCCCCAGCATTTT. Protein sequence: CASSLEGGLQPQHF. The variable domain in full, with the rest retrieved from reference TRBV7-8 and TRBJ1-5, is GAGVSQSPRYKVAKRGQDVALRCDPISGHVSLFWYQQALGQGPEFLTYFQNEAQLDKSGLPSDRFFAERPEGSVSTLKIQRTQQEDSAVYLCASSLEGGLQPQHFGDGTRLSIL.

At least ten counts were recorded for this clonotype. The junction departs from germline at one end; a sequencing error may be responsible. CDR3 sequence (DNA): TGTGCCAGCAGCTTCGGCGGGAGCTCCTACAATGAGCAGTTCTTC. As protein: CASSFGGSSYNEQFF. This sequence joins TRBV5-1 and TRBJ2-1; TRBD2 aligns across 7 bases. Germline lookup yields CDR1 SGHRS and CDR2 YFSETQ. This CDR3 has 15 amino acids.

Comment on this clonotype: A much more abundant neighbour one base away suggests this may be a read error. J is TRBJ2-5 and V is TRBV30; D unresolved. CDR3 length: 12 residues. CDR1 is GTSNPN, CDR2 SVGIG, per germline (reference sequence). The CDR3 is CAWSVYREAQYF. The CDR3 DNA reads TGTGCCTGGAGTGTATACAGAGAGGCCCAGTACTTC.

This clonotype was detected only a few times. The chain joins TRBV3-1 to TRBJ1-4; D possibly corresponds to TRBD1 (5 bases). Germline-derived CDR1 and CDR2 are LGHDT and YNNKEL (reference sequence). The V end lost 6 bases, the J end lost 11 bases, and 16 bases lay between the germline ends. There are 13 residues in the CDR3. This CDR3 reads CASSFFVGDKLFF. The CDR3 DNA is TGTGCCAGCAGTTTTTTTGTGGGGGACAAACTGTTTTTT.

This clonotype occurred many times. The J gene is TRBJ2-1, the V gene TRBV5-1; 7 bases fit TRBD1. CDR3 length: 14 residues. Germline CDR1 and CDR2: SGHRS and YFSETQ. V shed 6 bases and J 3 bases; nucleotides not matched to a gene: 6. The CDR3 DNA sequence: TGCGCCAGCATAGACAGGGAAAACTACAATGAGCAGTTCTTC. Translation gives CASIDRENYNEQFF.

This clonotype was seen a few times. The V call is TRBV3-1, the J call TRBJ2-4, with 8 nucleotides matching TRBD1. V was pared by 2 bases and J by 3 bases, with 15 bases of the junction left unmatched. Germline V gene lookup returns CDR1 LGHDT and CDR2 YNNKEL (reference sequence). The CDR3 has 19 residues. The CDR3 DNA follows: TGTGCCAGCAGCCAAAAATCTTGGACAGGGCTAATATACAAAAACATTCAGTACTTC. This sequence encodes CASSQKSWTGLIYKNIQYF. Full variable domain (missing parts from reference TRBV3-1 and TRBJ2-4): DTAVSQTPKYLVTQMGNDKSIKCEQNLGHDTMYWYKQDSKKFLKIMFSYNNKELIINETVPNRFSPKSPDKAHLNLHINSLELGDSAVYFCASSQKSWTGLIYKNIQYFGAGTRLSVL.

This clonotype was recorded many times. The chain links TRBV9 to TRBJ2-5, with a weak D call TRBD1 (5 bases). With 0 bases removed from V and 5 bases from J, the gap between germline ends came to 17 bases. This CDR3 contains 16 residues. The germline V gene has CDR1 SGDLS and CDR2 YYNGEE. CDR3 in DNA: TGTGCCAGCAGCGTAGGGGGCAGGGCGAATGTGGAGACCCAGTACTTC. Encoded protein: CASSVGGRANVETQYF.

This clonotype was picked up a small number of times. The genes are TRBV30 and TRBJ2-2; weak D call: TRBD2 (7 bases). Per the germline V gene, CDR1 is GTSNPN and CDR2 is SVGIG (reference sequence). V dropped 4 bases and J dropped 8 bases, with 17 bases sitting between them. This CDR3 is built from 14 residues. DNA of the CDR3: TGTGCCTGGAATCGGGGGGCTTCTTCTGGGGAGCTGTTTTTT. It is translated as CAWNRGASSGELFF.

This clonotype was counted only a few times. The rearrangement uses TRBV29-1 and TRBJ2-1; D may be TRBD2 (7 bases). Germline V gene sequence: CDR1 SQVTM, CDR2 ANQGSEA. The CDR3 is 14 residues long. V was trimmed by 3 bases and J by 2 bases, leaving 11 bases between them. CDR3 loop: CSVDRGGPYNEQFF. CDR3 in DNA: TGCAGCGTTGATAGGGGGGGACCCTACAATGAGCAGTTCTTC.

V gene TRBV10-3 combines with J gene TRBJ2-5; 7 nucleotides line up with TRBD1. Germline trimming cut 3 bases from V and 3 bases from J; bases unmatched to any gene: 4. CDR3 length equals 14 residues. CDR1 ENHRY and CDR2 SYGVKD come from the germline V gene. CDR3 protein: CAISDRDRKETQYF. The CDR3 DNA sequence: TGTGCCATCAGTGATCGGGACAGAAAAGAGACCCAGTACTTC.

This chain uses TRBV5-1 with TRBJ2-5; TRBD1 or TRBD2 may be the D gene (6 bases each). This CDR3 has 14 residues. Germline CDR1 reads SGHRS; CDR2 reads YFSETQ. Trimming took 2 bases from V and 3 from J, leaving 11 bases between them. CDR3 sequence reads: CASSLGGPEETQYF. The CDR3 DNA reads TGCGCCAGCAGCTTAGGGGGGCCAGAAGAGACCCAGTACTTC.

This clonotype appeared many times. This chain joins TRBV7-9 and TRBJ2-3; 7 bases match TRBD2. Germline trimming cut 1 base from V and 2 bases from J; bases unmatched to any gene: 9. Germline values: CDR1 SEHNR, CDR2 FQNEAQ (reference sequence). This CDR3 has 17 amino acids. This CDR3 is CASSLGLASGNTDTQYF. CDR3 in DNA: TGTGCCAGCAGCTTAGGCCTGGCTAGCGGAAACACAGATACGCAGTATTTT.

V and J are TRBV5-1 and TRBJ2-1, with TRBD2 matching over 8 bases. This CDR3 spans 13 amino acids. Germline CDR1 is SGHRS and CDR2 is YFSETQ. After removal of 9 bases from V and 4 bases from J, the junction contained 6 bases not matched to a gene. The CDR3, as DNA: TGCGCCAACAGGGAGCGGGAGTACAATGAGCAGTTCTTC. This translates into CANREREYNEQFF.

The CDR3 protein is CSASNPQVPSYEQYF. CDR3 nucleotides: TGCAGTGCTAGCAACCCACAGGTGCCATCCTACGAGCAGTACTTC. The rearrangement joins TRBV20-1 to TRBJ2-7, with D possibly TRBD1 on 5 matching bases. With 3 bases removed from V and 1 base from J, the gap between germline ends came to 16 bases. The CDR3 loop spans 15 amino acids. Germline V gene lookup returns CDR1 DFQATT and CDR2 SNEGSKA (reference sequence).

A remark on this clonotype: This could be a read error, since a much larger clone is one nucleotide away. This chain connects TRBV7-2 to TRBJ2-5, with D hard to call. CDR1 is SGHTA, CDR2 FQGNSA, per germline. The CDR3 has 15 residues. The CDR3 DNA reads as TGTGCCAGCAGCCGCGAGAGCCAGGTAGACAATGAGCAGCTCTTC. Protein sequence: CASSRESQVDNEQLF.

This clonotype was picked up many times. The CDR3 DNA is TGCGCCAGCAGCTTGGCCAGGGGGAGGTTCACAGATACGCAGTATTTT. Its translation is CASSLARGRFTDTQYF. The genes are TRBV5-1 and TRBJ2-3; the D gene is possibly TRBD1 (7 bases). Germline V gene lookup returns CDR1 SGHRS and CDR2 YFSETQ. The germline V and J ends were trimmed by 0 bases and 2 bases, with 13 bases remaining between them. CDR3 length: 16 amino acids.

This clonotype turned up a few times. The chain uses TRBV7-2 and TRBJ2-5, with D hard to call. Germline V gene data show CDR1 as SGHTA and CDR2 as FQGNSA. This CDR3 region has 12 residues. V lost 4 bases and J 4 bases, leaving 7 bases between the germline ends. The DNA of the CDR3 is TGTGCCAGCAGCTCAATGGGAGAGACCCAGTACTTC. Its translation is CASSSMGETQYF.

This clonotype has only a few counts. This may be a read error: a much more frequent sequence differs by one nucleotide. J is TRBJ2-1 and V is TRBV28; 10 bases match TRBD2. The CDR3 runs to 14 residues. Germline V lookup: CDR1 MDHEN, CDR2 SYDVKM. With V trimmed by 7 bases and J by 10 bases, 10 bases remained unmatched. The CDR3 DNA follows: TGTGCCAGCACCCCGCTAGCGGGAGTAGGCGAGCAGTTCTTC. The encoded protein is CASTPLAGVGEQFF.

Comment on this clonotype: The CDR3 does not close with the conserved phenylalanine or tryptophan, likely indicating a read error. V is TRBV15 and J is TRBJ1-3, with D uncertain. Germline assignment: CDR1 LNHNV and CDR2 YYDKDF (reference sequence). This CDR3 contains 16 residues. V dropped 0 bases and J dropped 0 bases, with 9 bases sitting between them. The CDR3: CATSRDPDHSGNTIYY. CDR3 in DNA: TGTGCCACCAGCAGAGATCCGGACCACTCTGGAAACACCATATATTAT.

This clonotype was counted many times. CDR3 nucleotides: TGTGCCTGGAGTAAGGGGATTGTGACCCAGTACTTC. Protein product: CAWSKGIVTQYF. V usage is TRBV30 and J usage is TRBJ2-5, with D maybe TRBD1 (5 bases). Trimming pared 2 bases from V and 7 bases from J, leaving 11 bases between. This CDR3 comprises 12 residues. Looked up from germline, CDR1 is GTSNPN and CDR2 is SVGIG (reference sequence).

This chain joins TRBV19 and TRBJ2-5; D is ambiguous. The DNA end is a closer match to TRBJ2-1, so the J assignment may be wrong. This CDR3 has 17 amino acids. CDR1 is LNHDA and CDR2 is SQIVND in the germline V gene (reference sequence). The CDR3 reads CASSTTGRPLQSDEQFF. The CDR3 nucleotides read TGTGCCAGTAGTACCACTGGGCGTCCCCTCCAATCTGATGAGCAGTTCTTC.

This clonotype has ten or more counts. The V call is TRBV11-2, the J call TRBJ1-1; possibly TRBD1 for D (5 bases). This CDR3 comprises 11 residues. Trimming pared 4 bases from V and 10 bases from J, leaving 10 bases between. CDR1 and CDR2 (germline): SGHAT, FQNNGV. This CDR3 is CASSSQGGAFF. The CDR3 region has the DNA TGTGCCAGCAGCTCCCAGGGAGGAGCTTTCTTT.

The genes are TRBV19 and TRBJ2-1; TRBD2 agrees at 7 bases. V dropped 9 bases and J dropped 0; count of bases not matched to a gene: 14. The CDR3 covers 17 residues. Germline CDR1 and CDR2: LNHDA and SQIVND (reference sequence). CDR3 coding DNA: TGTGCCAGAAGTCTCTCCCGAGCGGGACCCTCCTACAATGAGCAGTTCTTC. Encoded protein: CARSLSRAGPSYNEQFF.